The entry below gives a single T cell receptor beta chain sequence along with its context. Its specificity is unknown. Both TCRalpha and TCRbeta cDNA were subjected to two nested PCRs lasting roughly 16 and 10 cycles. TCRdb reprocessed the 5' RACE reads and keeps a single row for each CDR3 protein, giving no DNA. The sample has about 300,000 distinct CDR3 sequences, and its top ten clones hold roughly 5.2%. This entry belongs to a study of monozygotic twins with inflammatory bowel disease. Study results and caveats: Discordant twins showed the same repertoire similarity as concordant twins, possibly from limited power.

In germline, CDR1 is DFQATT, CDR2 SNEGSKA (reference sequence). There are 13 residues in the CDR3. The J gene is TRBJ2-3, the V gene TRBV20-1; TCRdb names TRBD1, which stays unverified in the absence of DNA. The sequenced sample was blood. The sequence was collected from a human donor with ulcerative colitis or Crohn's disease, or a healthy co-twin of an affected twin (not recorded which). The CDR3 loop is CSARDTGADTQYF.